This TCR beta chain was found in a study of T cell responses to AZD1222 COVID-19 vaccine. Some clones are missing from TCRdb's copy, which holds only in-frame ones; the method was immunoSEQ multiplex PCR. The table records about 67,000 clones, approximately 81% of them present only once. Per germline, CDR1 MDHEN and CDR2 SYDVKM. V lost 10 bases, J lost 4 bases, and 16 bases lay in between. The CDR3 has 13 residues. Source: peripheral blood, taken on day 0 of AZD1222 vaccination. This sequence was found in an adult in good health. The rearrangement joins TRBV28 to TRBJ1-1; D is perhaps TRBD1 (6 bases). CDR3 nucleotides: TGTGCCACCGAAACAGGGACCAGCACTGAAGCTTTCTTT. Its translation is CATETGTSTEAFF.